The 14 T cell receptor beta chains below were found in one sample sequenced in a study of early T cells in non-severe SARS-CoV-2 infection. TCRdb reanalysed the 5' RACE reads using MiXCR and keeps one entry per CDR3 protein. The data hold approximately 68,000 distinct CDR3 sequences, with around 10% observed a single time. The specimen comprised whole blood, sampled at baseline. These receptors all stem from an adult who was a healthcare worker with PCR-confirmed SARS-CoV-2 infection or an uninfected control (not recorded which).

This clonotype turned up a few times. The chain joins TRBV14 to TRBJ2-7; weak D call: TRBD2 (7 bases). The CDR3 totals 15 residues. Looked up from germline, CDR1 is SGHDN and CDR2 is FVKESK. V shed 4 bases and J shed 5 bases, with 18 bases lying between them. CDR3 bases: TGTGCCAGCAGCCCCAACCTAGGGGGGGTAGACGAGCAGTACTTC. Translating gives CASSPNLGGVDEQYF.

V usage is TRBV11-2 and J usage is TRBJ2-7; no reliable D call. In germline, CDR1 is SGHAT, CDR2 FQNNGV. Trimming took off 1 base at V and 1 base at J, with 5 bases between the two ends. The CDR3 extends over 13 amino acids. DNA for the CDR3: TGTGCCAGCAGCTTAGGGGAATCCTACGAGCAGTACTTC. Translating gives CASSLGESYEQYF.

The chain recombines TRBV9 with TRBJ2-1; D call uncertain. The CDR3 runs to 15 residues. V lost 0 bases to trimming and J lost 2 bases, with 9 bases between them. Germline-derived CDR1 and CDR2 are SGDLS and YYNGEE. The CDR3 loop is CASSVGSDAYNEQFF. DNA of the CDR3: TGTGCCAGCAGCGTAGGGAGCGATGCCTACAATGAGCAGTTCTTC.

The rearrangement links TRBV9 to TRBJ1-5, with no clear D. The ends were cut back, 2 bases at V and 3 bases at J, with 12 bases in the middle. Germline CDR1 and CDR2: SGDLS and YYNGEE. CDR3 length: 15 amino acids. The chain's CDR3 is CASSVGGSSNQPQHF. DNA for the CDR3: TGTGCCAGCAGCGTGGGCGGGAGCTCCAATCAGCCCCAGCATTTT. The full variable domain, its missing parts supplied by reference TRBV9 and TRBJ1-5, is DSGVTQTPKHLITATGQRVTLRCSPRSGDLSVYWYQQSLDQGLQFLIQYYNGEERAKGNILERFSAQQFPDLHSELNLSSLELGDSALYFCASSVGGSSNQPQHFGDGTRLSIL.

The chain combines TRBV3-1 with TRBJ1-2; D call uncertain. Looked up from germline, CDR1 is LGHDT and CDR2 is YNNKEL (reference sequence). Trimming removed 3 bases from V and 1 base from J, with 6 bases in between. The CDR3 sequence is 13 residues long. CDR3 bases: TGTGCCAGCAGCCATGTGAATAACTATGGCTACACCTTC. It yields the protein CASSHVNNYGYTF.

This clonotype was counted a few times. CDR3 sequence reads: CASSYGTGPGEQYF. The CDR3 DNA sequence: TGTGCCAGCAGTTACGGGACAGGGCCCGGGGAGCAGTACTTC. The V and J genes are TRBV6-2 or TRBV6-3 and TRBJ2-7, with TRBD1 identical over 9 bases. CDR3 length: 14 amino acids. Germline assignment: CDR1 MNHEY and CDR2 SVGEGT. With 2 bases clipped from V and 7 bases from J, the junction kept 6 bases outside the gene matches.

This clonotype was recorded at least ten times. This rearrangement joins TRBV30 to TRBJ1-1; D gene unclear. Germline lookup yields CDR1 GTSNPN and CDR2 SVGIG (reference sequence). Trimming removed 4 bases at V and 11 bases at J, with 14 bases between. The CDR3 is made up of 11 amino acids. The CDR3 loop reads CAWTTVDRAFF. In nucleotides, the CDR3 is TGTGCCTGGACCACCGTTGACCGTGCTTTCTTT.

The chain is built from TRBV27 and TRBJ1-2; D may be TRBD1 (6 bases). CDR1 MNHEY and CDR2 SMNVEV come from the germline V gene (reference sequence). The CDR3 runs to 14 residues. V was shortened by 4 bases and J by 2 bases, with 11 bases between the two germline ends. CDR3 nucleotide sequence: TGTGCCAGCAGTTCTTCACAGGGAAACTATGGCTACACCTTC. Protein sequence: CASSSSQGNYGYTF.

This clonotype was counted ten times or more. The V call is TRBV7-6, the J call TRBJ1-3; D uncertain. Deletions cut 1 base from V and 0 bases from J, with 13 bases between. The germline gives CDR1 SGHVS, CDR2 FNYEAQ. The CDR3 loop spans 17 amino acids. CDR3 in DNA: TGTGCCAGCAGCTTAGTTTCTGTGGCCGCCTCTGGAAACACCATATATTTT. Its translation is CASSLVSVAASGNTIYF.

This clonotype was detected ten times or more. V gene TRBV12-5 combines with J gene TRBJ2-3; 9 bases map to TRBD1. V lost 1 base to trimming and J lost 3 bases; unmatched junction nucleotides: 2. The length of the CDR3 is 15 residues. Germline CDR1 LGHNT, CDR2 FRNRAP. CDR3 residues: CASGLGQGETDTQYF. The CDR3 DNA sequence: TGTGCTAGTGGTTTGGGACAGGGGGAAACAGATACGCAGTATTTT. The entire variable domain, with the rest obtained from reference TRBV12-5 and TRBJ2-3, is as follows: DARVTQTPRHKVTEMGQEVTMRCQPILGHNTVFWYRQTMMQGLELLAYFRNRAPLDDSGMPKDRFSAEMPDATLATLKIQPSEPRDSAVYFCASGLGQGETDTQYFGPGTRLTVL.

The chain employs TRBV27 and TRBJ2-7, with TRBD1 matching over 7 bases. The CDR3 is 14 amino acids. V was pared by 3 bases and J by 7 bases, with 9 bases of the junction left unmatched. Germline CDR1 is MNHEY and CDR2 is SMNVEV (reference sequence). CDR3 loop: CASSLSGGAQEQYF. The CDR3 DNA reads TGTGCCAGCAGTTTGTCAGGGGGTGCCCAGGAGCAGTACTTC.

The V gene is TRBV11-2, the J gene TRBJ2-3; maybe TRBD2 (5 bases). This CDR3 spans 15 amino acids. CDR1 is SGHAT and CDR2 is FQNNGV in the germline V gene. Deletions cut 4 bases from V and 0 bases from J, with 11 bases between. CDR3 nucleotide sequence: TGTGCCAGCAGCTCTCCGCGGGTCAGCACAGATACGCAGTATTTT. Translated: CASSSPRVSTDTQYF. The variable domain in full, with the rest retrieved from reference TRBV11-2 and TRBJ2-3, is EAGVAQSPRYKIIEKRQSVAFWCNPISGHATLYWYQQILGQGPKLLIQFQNNGVVDDSQLPKDRFSAERLKGVDSTLKIQPAKLEDSAVYLCASSSPRVSTDTQYFGPGTRLTVL.

The chain joins TRBV9 to TRBJ1-6; D is possibly TRBD1 (6 bases). The CDR3 spans 15 residues. Per the germline V gene, CDR1 is SGDLS and CDR2 is YYNGEE. V gave up 0 bases and J gave up 10 bases, with 14 bases separating them. CDR3 in DNA: TGTGCCAGCAGCGTAGACTTGGGGACAAACTCACCCCTCCACTTT. The encoded protein is CASSVDLGTNSPLHF.

The chain uses TRBV12-3 or TRBV12-4 and TRBJ2-7; TRBD1 is a possible D gene (5 bases). The ends were cut back, 6 bases at V and 7 bases at J, with 16 bases in the middle. This CDR3 is 13 amino acids long. CDR3 loop: CASSLPLSGEQYF. The CDR3 DNA reads as TGTGCCAGCAGCCTACCTCTCTCAGGGGAGCAGTACTTC.